A selection of T cell receptor beta chains follows, all from one sample in a study of beta chain features in type 1 diabetes. Produced via immunoSEQ multiplex PCR; TCRdb's table is partial and in-frame only. This table has about 190,000 clones, around 7.8% appearing once. Sequencing was done on a sample of central memory CD4+ T cells from blood. The receptors were gathered from a woman in her thirties or forties with type 1 diabetes. CDR3s include the opening cysteine and the closing phenylalanine or tryptophan. A D gene is named only where the DNA matches it firmly. Rows may omit the clone size; those that give it use once, few, many or a size class.

V gene	J gene	D gene	clone size	CDR3 DNA	CDR3 protein
TRBV21-1	TRBJ1-2	-	few	TGTGCCTTCCGGCACCGGCAGGGTGGCTACACCTTC	CAFRHRQGGYTF
TRBV2	TRBJ2-3	TRBD2	few	TGTGCCAGCGGCCTGCGGGGGAACACAGATACGCAGTATTTT	CASGLRGNTDTQYF
TRBV18	TRBJ2-7	TRBD1	few	TGTGCCAGCTCACCCCTCTCGACAGGGGGCTACGAGCAGTACTTC	CASSPLSTGGYEQYF
TRBV6-6	TRBJ1-1	-	few	TGTGCCAGCACTAGTAGGGAATCGGGAACTGAAGCTTTCTTT	CASTSRESGTEAFF
TRBV7-9	TRBJ2-5	-	-	TGTGCCAGCAGCGACTACCTGGAAGAGACCCAGTACTTC	CASSDYLEETQYF
TRBV6-5	TRBJ1-1	-	-	TGTGCCAGCAGGTCCCCGGGAGCGAAGACTGAAGCTTTCTTT	CASRSPGAKTEAFF
TRBV2	TRBJ1-1	-	few	TGTGCCAGCAGCCAAGGACAGTTGAACACTGAAGCTTTCTTT	CASSQGQLNTEAFF
TRBV4-1	TRBJ2-5	-	few	TGCGCCAGCAGCCCGACAGGCGGGGGAAGAGAGACCCAGTACTTC	CASSPTGGGRETQYF
TRBV20-1	TRBJ1-1	-	few	TGCAGCGTAAAGAGGGGGAGTGAAGCTTTCTTT	CSVKRGSEAFF
TRBV7-7	TRBJ2-5	-	few	TGTGCCAGCAGCTTAGGAGGGGGACGTCTCCGGGAGACCCAGTACTTC	CASSLGGGRLRETQYF
TRBV18	TRBJ2-7	-	few	TGTGCCAGCTCAGCGGGTCCCACCTACGAGCAGTACTTC	CASSAGPTYEQYF
TRBV4-1	TRBJ2-7	-	many	TGCGCCAGCAGCTACAGGGACGTCTCCTACGAGCAGTACTTC	CASSYRDVSYEQYF
TRBV7-3	TRBJ2-1	TRBD1	-	TGTGCCAGCAGCCCCCGGACAGGTGGATCCTACAATGAGCAGTTCTTC	CASSPRTGGSYNEQFF
TRBV7-6	TRBJ2-5	-	few	TGTGCCAGCAGCTTGGGGGCACTAGAGACCCAGTACTTC	CASSLGALETQYF
TRBV5-4	TRBJ2-7	TRBD1	-	TGTGCCAGCAGCTCCGGGACAGGATCCTACGAGCAGTACTTC	CASSSGTGSYEQYF
TRBV29-1	TRBJ1-1	-	few	TGCAGCGTCCTCGGGGTTTGGGAAGCTTTCTTT	CSVLGVWEAFF
TRBV19	TRBJ2-7	-	-	TGTGCCAGTAGTGAAAACAGCCAGGGCTCCTACGAGCAGTACTTC	CASSENSQGSYEQYF
TRBV29-1	TRBJ2-1	-	-	TGCAGCGTTGCCATGGACAGAAACTACAATGAGCAGTTCTTC	CSVAMDRNYNEQFF
TRBV29-1	TRBJ2-5	-	few	TGCAGCGTTGTGGTGACAGTACAAGAGACCCAGTACTTC	CSVVVTVQETQYF
TRBV6-5	TRBJ1-2	TRBD1	few	TGTGCCAGCAGCTTCGGACAGGGAAGGGACTATGGCTACACCTTC	CASSFGQGRDYGYTF
TRBV4-3	TRBJ2-7	-	-	TGCGCCAGCAGTGTAACAGGCTCCTACGAGCAGTACTTC	CASSVTGSYEQYF
TRBV18	TRBJ2-5	-	-	TGTGCCAGCTCACGAACCAGGTCCCAAGAGACCCAGTACTTC	CASSRTRSQETQYF
TRBV5-1	TRBJ1-1	-	few	TGCGCCAGCAGCTTTAGGGCAGGGTCGAACACTGAAGCTTTCTTT	CASSFRAGSNTEAFF
TRBV28	TRBJ1-2	-	-	TGTGCCAGCAGTTTCCGGAGTGGTGGCTACACCTTC	CASSFRSGGYTF